This TCR beta chain was observed in a study of T-cell reconstitution after alpha-beta-depleted transplantation in children. Molecular barcoding with unique molecular identifiers was used for the TCRbeta library. MiXCR, run by TCRdb on the PCR reads, gives a single entry per CDR3 protein. The table shows 2,500 to 3,500 distinct CDR3 sequences, with about 10% occurring only once. The CDR3 covers 12 residues. In germline, CDR1 is SGHTA, CDR2 FQGNSA. This clonotype was seen repeatedly, ten times or more. At one of its ends the junction is not consistent with the germline gene, which may arise from a read error.

The sample consisted of PBMCs, mostly from graft donor cells, taken 360 days after TCRalphabeta/CD19-depleted stem cell transplant. The receptor's source is a patient under 10 years old who had a stem cell transplant for inherited bone marrow failure, so the T cells may come from the graft donor. This rearrangement joins TRBV7-2 to TRBJ2-3; D is possibly TRBD2 (5 bases). In DNA form, the CDR3 reads TGTGCCAGCAGCTTAGTCGCTAGCACGCGGTATTTT. Its protein is CASSLVASTRYF.